The 10 T cell receptor beta chains given below trace back to one sample, sequenced in a study of T cell changes during pregnancy in multiple sclerosis. Profiling relied on immunoSEQ multiplex PCR, and the TCRdb table lists in-frame clones only, not all of them. The sample carries roughly 110,000 clones, roughly 90% recorded once. Here the sequenced sample was peripheral blood, taken after pregnancy. These receptors all come from a female donor with multiple sclerosis, enrolled in a pregnancy study.

The V gene is TRBV2, the J gene TRBJ2-7; D might be TRBD2 (5 bases). Germline V gene lookup returns CDR1 SNHLY and CDR2 FYNNEI. CDR3 size: 13 residues. The ends were cut back, 7 bases at V and 6 bases at J, with 16 bases in the middle. DNA for the CDR3: TGTGCCAGCATCGAGGGAACCCTGGGCGAGCAGTACTTC. Translating it yields CASIEGTLGEQYF.

The chain joins TRBV7-9 to TRBJ2-1, with 9 bases that match TRBD2. CDR1 SEHNR and CDR2 FQNEAQ come from the germline V gene (reference sequence). The CDR3 length is 14 residues. V shed 8 bases and J 6 bases; nucleotides not matched to a gene: 8. Here the CDR3 reads CASRGAGGLNEQFF. The CDR3, as DNA: TGTGCCAGCCGCGGAGCGGGAGGACTCAATGAGCAGTTCTTC.

The chain combines TRBV27 with TRBJ2-7; 8 positions match TRBD1. The CDR3 contains 15 residues. After removal of 6 bases from V and 0 bases from J, the junction contained 7 bases not matched to a gene. Germline-derived CDR1 and CDR2 are MNHEY and SMNVEV (reference sequence). CDR3: CASRLDRATSYEQYF. CDR3 DNA: TGTGCCAGCAGGCTGGACAGGGCGACCTCCTACGAGCAGTACTTC.

The rearrangement joins TRBV5-1 to TRBJ2-3; a weak D match, TRBD2 (6 bases). This CDR3 region has 18 residues. The germline gives CDR1 SGHRS, CDR2 YFSETQ. V lost 4 bases and J 0 bases, leaving 21 bases between the germline ends. CDR3 bases: TGCGCCAGCAGCCTGGGCGGACTACCACAAACTAGCACAGATACGCAGTATTTT. This codes for CASSLGGLPQTSTDTQYF.

This chain uses TRBV2 with TRBJ2-1, with a tentative D call TRBD1 (5 bases). Germline CDR1 reads SNHLY; CDR2 reads FYNNEI. The V gene lost 3 bases and the J gene lost 9 bases, with 12 bases spanning the gap. The CDR3 sequence is 13 residues long. The CDR3 sequence: CASSEGPRVEQFF. CDR3 nucleotides: TGTGCCAGCAGTGAGGGCCCCAGGGTTGAGCAGTTCTTC. Full variable domain (outside the CDR3, taken from reference TRBV2 and TRBJ2-1): EPEVTQTPSHQVTQMGQEVILRCVPISNHLYFYWYRQILGQKVEFLVSFYNNEISEKSEIFDDQFSVERPDGSNFTLKIRSTKLEDSAMYFCASSEGPRVEQFFGPGTRLTVL.

CDR3 bases: TGTGCCAGCAGTTACTCGCAGGGTCAAAGCTCCGGGGAGCTGTTTTTT. Protein sequence: CASSYSQGQSSGELFF. V and J are TRBV6-5 and TRBJ2-2, with D tentatively TRBD1 (5 bases). The ends were cut back, 0 bases at V and 6 bases at J, with 14 bases in the middle. The CDR3 sequence is 16 residues long. In germline, CDR1 is MNHEY, CDR2 SVGAGI.

The chain joins TRBV23-1 to TRBJ2-3, with unresolved D. TRBV23-1 is an ORF, with its function uncertain. The CDR3 has 17 amino acids. V was trimmed by 0 bases and J by 4 bases, leaving 17 bases between them. CDR3 nucleotides: TGCGCCAGCAGTCAATCGACTGGCCTGTCGAGAGCAGATACGCAGTATTTT. Translated, it gives CASSQSTGLSRADTQYF.

The count of this clone is one. The chain employs TRBV15 and TRBJ1-2, with TRBD1 identical over 8 bases. The CDR3 runs to 14 residues. Germline V gene sequence: CDR1 LNHNV, CDR2 YYDKDF (reference sequence). With V trimmed by 5 bases and J by 3 bases, 5 bases remained unmatched. The CDR3 DNA reads TGTGCCACCAGCGGCGCAGGGGGCTACTATGGCTACACCTTC. Protein: CATSGAGGYYGYTF.

This clone showed up just a few times. This sequence joins TRBV18 and TRBJ1-5; 7 nucleotides agree with TRBD1. The junction had 4 bases not matched to a gene; V was cut back by 0 bases and J by 2 bases. The CDR3 loop spans 16 amino acids. Germline CDR1 is KGHSH and CDR2 is LQKENI. CDR3 sequence: CASSPPGGIGNQPQHF. For the CDR3, the DNA is TGTGCCAGCTCACCACCAGGGGGCATCGGCAATCAGCCCCAGCATTTT.

This clone turned up a few times. The chain combines TRBV6-5 with TRBJ1-2; TRBD1 might be the D (5 bases). Germline values: CDR1 MNHEY, CDR2 SVGAGI. This CDR3 contains 14 residues. The ends were cut back, 7 bases at V and 3 bases at J, with 15 bases in the middle. In DNA, the CDR3 is TGTGCCAGCACCCACCGGGGAGGGGACTATGGCTACACCTTC. Its protein product is CASTHRGGDYGYTF.